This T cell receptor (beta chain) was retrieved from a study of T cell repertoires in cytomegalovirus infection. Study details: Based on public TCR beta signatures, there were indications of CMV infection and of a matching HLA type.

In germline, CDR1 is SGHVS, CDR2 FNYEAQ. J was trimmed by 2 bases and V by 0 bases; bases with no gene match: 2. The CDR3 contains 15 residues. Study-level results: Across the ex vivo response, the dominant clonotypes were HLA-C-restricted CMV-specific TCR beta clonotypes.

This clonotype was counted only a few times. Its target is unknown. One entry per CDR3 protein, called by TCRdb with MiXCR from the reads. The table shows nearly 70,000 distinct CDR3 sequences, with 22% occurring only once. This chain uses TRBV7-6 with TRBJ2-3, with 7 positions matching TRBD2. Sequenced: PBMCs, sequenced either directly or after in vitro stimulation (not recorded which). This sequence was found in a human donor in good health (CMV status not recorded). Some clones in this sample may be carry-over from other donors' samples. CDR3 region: CASSLAGDYTDTQYF. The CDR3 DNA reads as TGTGCCAGCAGCTTAGCGGGGGACTACACAGATACGCAGTATTTT.